The entry below describes one T cell receptor (beta chain). Its cognate antigen has yet to be identified. Nothing much larger sits one base from this clone, and base qualities are not available. V and J are trimmed by 0 bases and 5 bases, and the gene matches miss 6 bases of the junction. Including the terminal cysteine and phenylalanine, the CDR3 comprises 17 residues. The only DNA kept is the CDR3, 51 bases in frame from the first base. Per the germline V gene (reference sequence), LGHDT is the CDR1 and YNNKEL is the CDR2. The sample comes from a study of T cells after yellow fever vaccination (dated by TCRdb to between 2018 and 2021). Describing the broader study: The SMART-Seq v4 Ultra Low Input RNA kit was used to prepare libraries from fractions with low cell numbers. To follow T-cell clones before and after both primary and booster YFV17D yellow fever vaccination, bulk TCR alpha and beta repertoires underwent longitudinal sequencing. The cohort comprised two healthy male donors, one aged 18 to 30 and one aged 30 to 39 years. Blood samples were taken at several timepoints before and after primary and secondary immunization, and bulk PBMC replicates and cell subsets were isolated. Study-wide conclusions, independent of this receptor: Because abundant contaminating clonotypes from the bulk population could be contained in FACS-sorted repertoires, computational filtering was required. The study included only a couple of donors, which limits how far the findings can be generalized. The secondary T-cell response was found to be weaker but faster than the primary response, with a peak reached on day 5 rather than on day 15. Most clones expanded after primary vaccination were re-detected after the booster (almost 98% of CD4 and around 88% of CD8), suggesting broad memory maintenance. A small share of clonotypes was detected in both CD4 and CD8 compartments, with the overlap likely arising from convergent recombination.

Instrument used: Illumina NovaSeq 6000. TCR cDNA was synthesized by 5'RACE template switching, through which a universal primer site and unique molecular identifiers were introduced. Priming for cDNA synthesis came from both the TCR alpha and TCR beta constant segments. Libraries were amplified in two PCR steps, with sample barcodes and sequencing adapters added in the second step. Sequencing of the libraries was done on either Illumina HiSeq 2500 (2x100 bp) or NovaSeq (2x150 bp). As for the authors' bioinformatics: Demultiplexing of reads and collapsing into UMI consensus sequences were performed with MIGEC, and V(D)J alignment was carried out with MiXCR. Vaccine-responding clonotypes were identified with edgeR using replicate PBMC samples, with FDR below 0.01 and a log2 fold change above 5 up to day 15 being required. CD4 or CD8 identity was assigned to each bulk clonotype according to whether the clonotype was present at higher abundance in the sequenced CD4 repertoire or the sequenced CD8 repertoire. TCRdb took the public reads, trimmed them with fastp at Q25, ran MiXCR for clone calling and kept in-frame beta chains. All rows with the same CDR3 protein become a single entry with the most common DNA and genes. In this record, the V and J calls reflect TCRdb's handling and not the investigators' own analysis. This sample comprises some 170,000 distinct CDR3 sequences, 7% to 10% of them detected only once. The top ten hold approximately 39% of the sample.

In light of the paper, this sample's treatment or condition label describes: live attenuated yellow fever vaccine strain. A standard Ficoll-Paque protocol was used to isolate PBMCs from peripheral blood. CD4 and CD8 T-cell fractions were isolated with Dynabeads CD4 and CD8 positive selection kits. TriZol was used to extract RNA from bulk PBMCs, from CD4 and CD8 fractions, and from dextramer-positive and dextramer-negative fractions. This sequence was found in a man aged 18 to 30 who received the YFV17D yellow fever vaccine. This chain joins TRBV3-1 to TRBJ2-5, with 13 bases aligning to TRBD2. Specimen: CD8+ T cells sorted from PBMCs, collected 45 days after the yellow fever booster vaccination. This receptor has the CDR3 CASSQETSGGPWETQYF. The nucleotide sequence reads as follows: TGTGCCAGCAGCCAAGAGACTAGCGGGGGGCCCTGGGAGACCCAGTACTTC.